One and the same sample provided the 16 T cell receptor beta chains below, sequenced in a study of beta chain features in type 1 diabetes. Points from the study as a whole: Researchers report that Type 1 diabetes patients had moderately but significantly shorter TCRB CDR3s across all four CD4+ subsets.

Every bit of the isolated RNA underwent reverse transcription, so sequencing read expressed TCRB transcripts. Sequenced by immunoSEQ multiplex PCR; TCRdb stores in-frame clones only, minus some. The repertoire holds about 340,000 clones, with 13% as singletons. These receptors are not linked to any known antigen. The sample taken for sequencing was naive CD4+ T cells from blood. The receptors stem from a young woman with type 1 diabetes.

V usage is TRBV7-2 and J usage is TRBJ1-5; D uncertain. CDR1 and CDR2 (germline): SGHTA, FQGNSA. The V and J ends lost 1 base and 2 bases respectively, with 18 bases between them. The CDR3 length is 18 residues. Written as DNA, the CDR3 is TGTGCCAGCAGCTTAGATGCTGTAGGAGGTAGTGGCAATCAGCCCCAGCATTTT. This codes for CASSLDAVGGSGNQPQHF. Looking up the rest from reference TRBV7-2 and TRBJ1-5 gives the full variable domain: GAGVSQSPSNKVTEKGKDVELRCDPISGHTALYWYRQSLGQGLEFLIYFQGNSAPDKSGLPSDRFSAERTGGSVSTLTIQRTQQEDSAVYLCASSLDAVGGSGNQPQHFGDGTRLSIL.

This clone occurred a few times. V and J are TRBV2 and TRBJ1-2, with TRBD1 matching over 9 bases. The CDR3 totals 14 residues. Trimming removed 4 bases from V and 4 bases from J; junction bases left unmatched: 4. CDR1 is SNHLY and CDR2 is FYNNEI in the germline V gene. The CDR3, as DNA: TGTGCCAGCAGTGGGGACAGGGACCGCTATGGCTACACCTTC. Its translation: CASSGDRDRYGYTF.

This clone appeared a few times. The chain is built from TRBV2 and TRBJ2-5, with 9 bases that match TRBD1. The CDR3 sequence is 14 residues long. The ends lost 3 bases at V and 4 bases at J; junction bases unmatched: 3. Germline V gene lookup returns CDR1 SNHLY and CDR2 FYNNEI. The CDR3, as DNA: TGTGCCAGCAGTGAGACAGGGGGGGGAGAGACCCAGTACTTC. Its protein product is CASSETGGGETQYF.

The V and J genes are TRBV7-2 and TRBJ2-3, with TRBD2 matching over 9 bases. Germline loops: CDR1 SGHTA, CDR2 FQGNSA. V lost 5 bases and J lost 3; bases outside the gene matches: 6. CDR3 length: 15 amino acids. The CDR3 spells CASSETGLATDTQYF. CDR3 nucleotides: TGTGCCAGCAGCGAGACGGGACTAGCTACAGATACGCAGTATTTT.

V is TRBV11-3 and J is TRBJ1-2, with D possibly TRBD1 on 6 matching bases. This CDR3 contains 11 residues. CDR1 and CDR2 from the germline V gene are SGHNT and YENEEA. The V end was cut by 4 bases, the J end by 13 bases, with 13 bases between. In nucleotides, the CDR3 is TGTGCCAGCAGCTCAGGGGAAGCGCGCACCTTC. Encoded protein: CASSSGEARTF.

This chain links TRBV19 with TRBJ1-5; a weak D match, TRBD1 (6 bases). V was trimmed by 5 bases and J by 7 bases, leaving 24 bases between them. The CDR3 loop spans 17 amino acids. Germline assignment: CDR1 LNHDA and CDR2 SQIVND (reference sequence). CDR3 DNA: TGTGCCAGTAGTTCCGACCACAGGGTAGGGGGTATACAGCCCCAGCATTTT. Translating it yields CASSSDHRVGGIQPQHF.

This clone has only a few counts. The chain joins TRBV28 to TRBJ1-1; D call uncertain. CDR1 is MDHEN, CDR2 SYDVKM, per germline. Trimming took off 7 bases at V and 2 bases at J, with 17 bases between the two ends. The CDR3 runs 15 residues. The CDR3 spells CASTEASTSNTEAFF. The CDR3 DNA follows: TGTGCCAGCACCGAAGCCTCGACATCCAACACTGAAGCTTTCTTT.

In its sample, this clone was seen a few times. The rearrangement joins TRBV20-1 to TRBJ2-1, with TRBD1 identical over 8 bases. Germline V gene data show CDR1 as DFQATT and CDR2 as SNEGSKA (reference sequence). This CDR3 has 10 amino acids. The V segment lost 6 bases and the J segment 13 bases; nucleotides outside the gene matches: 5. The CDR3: CSALDRDQFF. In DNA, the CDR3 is TGCAGTGCCCTGGACAGGGACCAGTTCTTC.

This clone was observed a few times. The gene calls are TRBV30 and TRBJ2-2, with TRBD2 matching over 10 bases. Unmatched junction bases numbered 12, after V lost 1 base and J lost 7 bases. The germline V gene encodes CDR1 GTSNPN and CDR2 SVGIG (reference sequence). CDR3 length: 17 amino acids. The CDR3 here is CAWSGSRAGGPGGELFF. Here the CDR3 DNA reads TGTGCCTGGAGTGGAAGCAGAGCGGGAGGGCCCGGCGGGGAGCTGTTTTTT.

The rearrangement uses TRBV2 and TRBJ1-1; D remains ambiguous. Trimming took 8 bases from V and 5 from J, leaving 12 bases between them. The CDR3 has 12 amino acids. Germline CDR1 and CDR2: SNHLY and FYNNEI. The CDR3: CASGRSGTEAFF. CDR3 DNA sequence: TGTGCCAGCGGCCGAAGCGGGACTGAAGCTTTCTTT.

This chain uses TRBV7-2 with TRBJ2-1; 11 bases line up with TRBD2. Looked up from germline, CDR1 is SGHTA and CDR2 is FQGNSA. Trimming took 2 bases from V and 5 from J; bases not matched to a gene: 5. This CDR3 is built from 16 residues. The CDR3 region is CASSLLGLAVHNEQFF. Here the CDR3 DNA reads TGTGCCAGCAGCTTACTGGGACTAGCGGTACACAATGAGCAGTTCTTC.

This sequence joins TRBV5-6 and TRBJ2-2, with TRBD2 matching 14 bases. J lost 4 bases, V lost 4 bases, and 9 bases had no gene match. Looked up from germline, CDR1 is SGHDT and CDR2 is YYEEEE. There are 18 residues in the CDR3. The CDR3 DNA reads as TGTGCCAGCAGCGGGGGACTAGCGGGAGCCTCGGGCACCGGGGAGCTGTTTTTT. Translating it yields CASSGGLAGASGTGELFF.

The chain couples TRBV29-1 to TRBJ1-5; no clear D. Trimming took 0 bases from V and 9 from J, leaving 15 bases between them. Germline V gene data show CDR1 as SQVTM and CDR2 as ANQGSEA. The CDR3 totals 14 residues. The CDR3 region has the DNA TGCAGCGTTGAAGATCCGGGCCCCGGAGGGCCCCAGCATTTT. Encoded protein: CSVEDPGPGGPQHF.

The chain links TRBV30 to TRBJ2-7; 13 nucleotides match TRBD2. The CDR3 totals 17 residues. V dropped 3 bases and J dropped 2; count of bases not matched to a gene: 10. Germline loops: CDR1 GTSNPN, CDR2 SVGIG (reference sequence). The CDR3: CAWSTWRTSGGPYEQYF. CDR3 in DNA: TGTGCCTGGAGCACCTGGCGGACTAGCGGGGGACCCTACGAGCAGTACTTC.

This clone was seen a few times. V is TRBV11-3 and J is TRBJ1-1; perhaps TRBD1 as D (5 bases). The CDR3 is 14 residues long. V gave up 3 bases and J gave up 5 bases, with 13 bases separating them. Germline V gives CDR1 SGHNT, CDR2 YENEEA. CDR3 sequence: CASSFNGRGTEAFF. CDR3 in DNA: TGTGCCAGCAGCTTTAATGGAAGGGGTACTGAAGCTTTCTTT.

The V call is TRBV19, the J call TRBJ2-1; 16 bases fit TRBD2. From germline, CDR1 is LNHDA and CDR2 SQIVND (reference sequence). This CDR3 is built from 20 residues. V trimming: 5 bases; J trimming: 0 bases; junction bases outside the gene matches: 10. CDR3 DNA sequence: TGTGCCAGTAGTCCTTGGGGGACTAGCGGGGGGGGAAGCTCCTACAATGAGCAGTTCTTC. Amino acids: CASSPWGTSGGGSSYNEQFF. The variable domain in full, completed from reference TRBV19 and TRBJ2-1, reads DGGITQSPKYLFRKEGQNVTLSCEQNLNHDAMYWYRQDPGQGLRLIYYSQIVNDFQKGDIAEGYSVSREKKESFPLTVTSAQKNPTAFYLCASSPWGTSGGGSSYNEQFFGPGTRLTVL.